These 11 T cell receptor beta chains share one sample of origin, sequenced in a study of Ad26.COV2.S vaccination and SARS-CoV-2 variants. Treatment of the sample: about 20 received Ad26.COV2.S at low or high dose, single or two shots; 5 received placebo; per-sample allocation not given. Sampling was done on day 63 after the first vaccine or placebo injection. The repertoire was sequenced with immunoSEQ multiplex PCR; TCRdb's copy has only in-frame clones and lacks some. The table records a few hundred thousand clones, 83% of them present only once. The specimen was peripheral blood, collected in a trial of Ad26.COV2.S vaccine versus placebo. The receptors come from a person aged 18-60 years who received the Ad26.COV2.S COVID-19 vaccine or a placebo.

The chain couples TRBV7-2 to TRBJ2-2, with a weak D call TRBD1 (5 bases). The CDR3 spans 15 residues. From germline, CDR1 is SGHTA and CDR2 FQGNSA. Trimming stripped 1 base from V and 1 base from J, with 7 bases between. The CDR3 loop is CASSLGTGNTGELFF. CDR3 nucleotides: TGTGCCAGCAGCTTAGGCACAGGGAACACCGGGGAGCTGTTTTTT.

The gene calls are TRBV4-1 and TRBJ2-7; maybe TRBD2 (6 bases). The V end lost 6 bases, the J end lost 5 bases, and 17 bases lay between the germline ends. Germline-derived CDR1 and CDR2 are MGHRA and YSYEKL. The CDR3 consists of 14 residues. CDR3 in DNA: TGCGCCAGCAGTTGGGGGGTGCGGGGTGACGAGCAGTACTTC. Protein: CASSWGVRGDEQYF.

The V gene is TRBV7-3, the J gene TRBJ2-1, with D possibly being TRBD1 (5 bases). The CDR3 is 14 amino acids. The germline V and J ends were trimmed by 2 bases and 10 bases, with 15 bases remaining between them. Germline CDR1 and CDR2: SGHTA and FQGTGA. Written as DNA, the CDR3 is TGTGCCAGCAGCTTATCCAGGACAAGCGCCGAGCAGTTCTTC. Its translation is CASSLSRTSAEQFF.

This chain uses TRBV6-1 with TRBJ2-2; no reliable D call. Germline V lookup: CDR1 MNHNS, CDR2 SASEGT. The CDR3 length is 14 residues. V dropped 3 bases and J dropped 1 base, with 6 bases sitting between them. The CDR3 nucleotides are TGTGCCAGCAGTGAGGTGGGGAACACCGGGGAGCTGTTTTTT. It is translated as CASSEVGNTGELFF.

The chain is built from TRBV2 and TRBJ1-5; D remains ambiguous. V lost 2 bases to trimming and J lost 0 bases, with 8 bases between them. The CDR3 totals 15 residues. Germline lookup yields CDR1 SNHLY and CDR2 FYNNEI. This CDR3 reads CASSESFNSNQPQHF. The CDR3 DNA is TGTGCCAGCAGTGAATCTTTCAATAGCAATCAGCCCCAGCATTTT.

The gene calls are TRBV18 and TRBJ1-4, with D uncertain. The CDR3 totals 14 residues. V dropped 2 bases and J dropped 7 bases, with 11 bases sitting between them. Germline CDR1 is KGHSH and CDR2 is LQKENI. The CDR3 sequence is CASSPSASVEKLFF. In nucleotides, the CDR3 is TGTGCCAGCTCACCAAGTGCCTCTGTTGAAAAACTGTTTTTT.

The chain carries TRBV5-1 and TRBJ2-5; the D gene is possibly TRBD2 (6 bases). V lost 4 bases and J 6 bases, leaving 16 bases between the germline ends. This CDR3 region has 14 residues. Germline loops: CDR1 SGHRS, CDR2 YFSETQ. As DNA, the CDR3 is TGCGCCAGCAGCCCGGCGGCTAGCGACCAGACCCAGTACTTC. Protein sequence: CASSPAASDQTQYF.

The chain has TRBV10-3 and TRBJ2-3; D gene uncertain. This CDR3 is 15 amino acids long. CDR1 is ENHRY and CDR2 is SYGVKD in the germline V gene. The V end lost 0 bases, the J end lost 0 bases, and 7 bases lay between the germline ends. The CDR3 sequence is CAISESAVSTDTQYF. The DNA of the CDR3 is TGTGCCATCAGTGAGTCGGCGGTTAGCACAGATACGCAGTATTTT.

V usage is TRBV5-1 and J usage is TRBJ2-6; D unresolved. Trimming stripped 5 bases from V and 0 bases from J, with 9 bases between. The CDR3 is 15 amino acids. Germline V lookup: CDR1 SGHRS, CDR2 YFSETQ. CDR3: CASRDPSSGANVLTF. As DNA, the CDR3 is TGCGCCAGCAGGGATCCGTCCTCTGGGGCCAACGTCCTGACTTTC.

This chain uses TRBV9 with TRBJ1-6; D unresolved. The CDR3 consists of 14 residues. V was shortened by 3 bases and J by 6 bases, with 10 bases between the two germline ends. The germline V gene encodes CDR1 SGDLS and CDR2 YYNGEE. The CDR3 here is CASSALSSNSPLHF. The CDR3 DNA reads as TGTGCCAGCAGCGCGCTAAGCTCTAATTCACCCCTCCACTTT. Using reference TRBV9 and TRBJ1-6 for the parts outside the CDR3, the full variable domain is DSGVTQTPKHLITATGQRVTLRCSPRSGDLSVYWYQQSLDQGLQFLIQYYNGEERAKGNILERFSAQQFPDLHSELNLSSLELGDSALYFCASSALSSNSPLHFGNGTRLTVT.

The chain combines TRBV2 with TRBJ1-1; D perhaps matches TRBD1 (5 bases). The ends were cut back, 6 bases at V and 0 bases at J, with 14 bases in the middle. Looked up from germline, CDR1 is SNHLY and CDR2 is FYNNEI. This CDR3 has 15 residues. CDR3 DNA: TGTGCCAGCAGCCCAAGTGGGGGTATGAACACTGAAGCTTTCTTT. Protein product: CASSPSGGMNTEAFF.